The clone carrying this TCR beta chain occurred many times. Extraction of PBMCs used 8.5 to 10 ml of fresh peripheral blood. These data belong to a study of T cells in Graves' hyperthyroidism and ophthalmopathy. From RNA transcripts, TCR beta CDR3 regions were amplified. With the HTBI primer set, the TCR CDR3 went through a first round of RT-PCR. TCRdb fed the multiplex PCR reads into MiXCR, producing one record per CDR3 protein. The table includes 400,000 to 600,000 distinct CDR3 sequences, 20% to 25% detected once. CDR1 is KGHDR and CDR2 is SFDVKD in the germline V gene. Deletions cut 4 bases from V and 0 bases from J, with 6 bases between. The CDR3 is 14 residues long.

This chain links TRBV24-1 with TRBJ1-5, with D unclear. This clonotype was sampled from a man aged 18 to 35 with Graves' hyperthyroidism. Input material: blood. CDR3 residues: CATSEAFSNQPQHF. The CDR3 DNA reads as TGTGCCACCAGTGAAGCCTTTAGCAATCAGCCCCAGCATTTT.